One sample yielded the 2 T cell receptor beta chains listed below, sequenced in a study of T cell responses to AZD1222 COVID-19 vaccine. The data were produced by immunoSEQ multiplex PCR, yet TCRdb's version contains in-frame clones alone and is incomplete. Altogether fewer than 130,000 clones are present, more than 85% being singletons, with the ten largest covering about 1.2%. The sample was peripheral blood, taken on day 0 of AZD1222 vaccination. Receptor source: an adult in good health.

In its sample, this clone was seen a few times. This chain connects TRBV18 to TRBJ2-7; no clear D. Germline CDR1 KGHSH, CDR2 LQKENI. V was shortened by 6 bases and J by 3 bases, with 6 bases between the two germline ends. The CDR3 totals 11 residues. The CDR3 loop reads CASSLDYEQYF. DNA of the CDR3: TGTGCCAGCTCCCTAGACTACGAGCAGTACTTC.

This clone was picked up a small number of times. V usage is TRBV27 and J usage is TRBJ2-2, with a weak D call TRBD2 (5 bases). Germline V gene lookup returns CDR1 MNHEY and CDR2 SMNVEV (reference sequence). Trimming removed 3 bases from V and 5 bases from J, with 13 bases in between. The CDR3 contains 15 residues. CDR3 sequence (DNA): TGTGCCAGCAGTTTGGGGATCTCGGGGACCGGGGAGCTGTTTTTT. Translation gives CASSLGISGTGELFF.